This paragraph covers one T cell receptor (beta chain) sequence. Its antigen is unknown. Primers included in the PCR were 60 Vbeta and 13 Jbeta primers. Repertoires were generated with immunoSEQ multiplex PCR, while TCRdb's copy carries only in-frame clones and drops some. The sample shows about 83,000 clones, just under 75% of them seen only once. The CDR3 has 14 residues. Looked up from germline, CDR1 is SNHLY and CDR2 is FYNNEI. The V and J ends lost 8 bases and 3 bases, in that order; junction bases with no gene match: 7. The data were taken from a study of cytomegalovirus exposure and HLA in healthy donors. Study summary: Caucasian-associated ancestry cluster membership applied to about four fifths of under 450 genotyped donors. Study-wide results and limits: Using a false discovery rate of 0.05, a later analysis showed that 16,951 TCR beta sequences were associated with HLA alleles.

Sequencing used PBMCs. The J gene is TRBJ2-1, the V gene TRBV2; 7 bases fit TRBD1. The TCR comes from a man between 60 and 75 years old in good health and CMV-seronegative. The CDR3 spells CASYRDRHYNEQFF. CDR3 coding DNA: TGTGCCAGCTACCGGGACAGACACTACAATGAGCAGTTCTTC.